These 30 T cell receptor beta chains originate from one sample sequenced in a study of cytomegalovirus exposure and HLA in healthy donors. Researchers ran the PCR with 60 Vbeta and 13 Jbeta primers. Clones were read by immunoSEQ multiplex PCR, and TCRdb kept only the in-frame ones, dropping some. Of fewer than 150,000 clones in the sample, around 74% are singletons; the top ten hold 30%. Sample: PBMCs. The receptors come from a man in his sixties in good health and CMV-seropositive.

The chain links TRBV5-6 to TRBJ1-6; TRBD1 matches 9 bases. The germline gives CDR1 SGHDT, CDR2 YYEEEE. V was clipped by 4 bases and J by 9 bases; unmatched bases: 17. This CDR3 comprises 18 residues. The CDR3 DNA sequence: TGTGCCAGCAGCCAGGGGGTCCTATCCGGGACAGGGTCTTCACCCCTCCACTTT. As protein: CASSQGVLSGTGSSPLHF.

The rearrangement uses TRBV7-9 and TRBJ1-5, with D possibly matching TRBD1 (5 bases). Germline CDR1 reads SEHNR; CDR2 reads FQNEAQ (reference sequence). V gave up 3 bases and J gave up 3 bases, with 15 bases separating them. The CDR3 has 16 residues. The CDR3 loop is CASSFGTGVNNQPQHF. The CDR3 region has the DNA TGTGCCAGCAGCTTCGGGACGGGGGTTAACAATCAGCCCCAGCATTTT.

This clone appeared a few times. The chain is built from TRBV5-4 and TRBJ1-1; possibly TRBD1 for D (5 bases). The germline V and J ends were trimmed by 3 bases and 2 bases, with 17 bases remaining between them. The length of the CDR3 is 16 residues. From germline, CDR1 is SGHNT and CDR2 YYREEE (reference sequence). The CDR3 loop is CASSWGTPGPNTEAFF. In DNA form, the CDR3 reads TGTGCCAGCAGCTGGGGGACTCCGGGGCCTAACACTGAAGCTTTCTTT.

The chain combines TRBV28 with TRBJ2-7; D is perhaps TRBD1 (5 bases). Germline values: CDR1 MDHEN, CDR2 SYDVKM. V was cut by 3 bases and J by 6 bases, with 9 bases left in between. CDR3 length: 12 residues. The CDR3 here is CASSLDIREQYF. The CDR3 nucleotides are TGTGCCAGCAGTTTGGACATCCGCGAGCAGTACTTC. Combining the CDR3 with reference TRBV28 and TRBJ2-7 gives the whole variable domain DVKVTQSSRYLVKRTGEKVFLECVQDMDHENMFWYRQDPGLGLRLIYFSYDVKMKEKGDIPEGYSVSREKKERFSLILESASTNQTSMYLCASSLDIREQYFGPGTRLTVT.

The J gene is TRBJ2-5, the V gene TRBV5-4; 12 bases align to TRBD1. The J call may be incorrect, as the DNA end agrees better with TRBJ2-7. CDR1 and CDR2 (germline): SGHNT, YYREEE (reference sequence). The CDR3 contains 14 residues. This CDR3 reads CASSYWDRGREQYF. CDR3 in DNA: TGTGCCAGCAGCTACTGGGACAGGGGGCGCGAGCAGTACTTC.

The genes are TRBV10-3 and TRBJ2-5, with a tentative D call TRBD1 (6 bases). Matching the DNA end better, TRBJ2-7 makes the J call doubtful. This CDR3 is built from 14 residues. In germline, CDR1 is ENHRY, CDR2 SYGVKD. The CDR3 protein is CAISESTRGDEQYF. The CDR3 nucleotides read TGTGCCATCAGTGAGTCGACCAGGGGCGACGAGCAGTACTTC.

This clone has only a few counts. The V call is TRBV7-3, the J call TRBJ2-2; 7 nucleotides match TRBD2. This CDR3 is 14 amino acids long. V shed 6 bases and J 0 bases; nucleotides not matched to a gene: 1. Germline lookup yields CDR1 SGHTA and CDR2 FQGTGA. CDR3 sequence: CASRRGSNTGELFF. The CDR3 coding sequence is TGTGCCAGCAGGCGGGGGTCGAACACCGGGGAGCTGTTTTTT.

This clone is a singleton in its sample. The chain is built from TRBV2 and TRBJ1-2; weak D call: TRBD1 (5 bases). Trimming cost V 8 bases and J 5 bases, with 18 bases left between them. Germline lookup yields CDR1 SNHLY and CDR2 FYNNEI. The CDR3 spans 14 residues. The CDR3 sequence: CASSRQGGEYGYTF. CDR3 DNA sequence: TGTGCCAGCTCGCGGCAGGGAGGTGAATATGGCTACACCTTC.

The gene calls are TRBV15 and TRBJ1-5, with D uncertain. Trimming took off 3 bases at V and 11 bases at J, with 11 bases between the two ends. The CDR3 runs to 12 residues. Per germline, CDR1 LNHNV and CDR2 YYDKDF (reference sequence). CDR3 sequence reads: CATSSGDGTQHF. DNA of the CDR3: TGTGCCACCAGCAGCGGAGACGGGACCCAGCATTTT.

Written as DNA, the CDR3 is TGCGCCAGCAGCCTTGCCAAGAGCTCCTACGAGCAGTACTTC. This encodes CASSLAKSSYEQYF. The V gene is TRBV4-1, the J gene TRBJ2-7; D gene uncertain. Trimming cost V 4 bases and J 0 bases, with 10 bases left between them. Germline lookup yields CDR1 MGHRA and CDR2 YSYEKL. CDR3 length: 14 amino acids.

The chain joins TRBV4-1 to TRBJ1-4, with 9 nucleotides matching TRBD1. CDR1 and CDR2 (germline): MGHRA, YSYEKL. V was pared by 4 bases and J by 8 bases, with 8 bases of the junction left unmatched. This CDR3 is built from 15 residues. The CDR3: CASSRGQGQWEKLFF. CDR3 bases: TGCGCCAGCAGCCGGGGACAGGGCCAGTGGGAAAAACTGTTTTTT.

V and J are TRBV2 and TRBJ2-1, with TRBD1 matching 7 bases. The CDR3 runs to 14 residues. Looked up from germline, CDR1 is SNHLY and CDR2 is FYNNEI. J lost 2 bases, V lost 10 bases, and 8 bases had no gene match. CDR3 nucleotide sequence: TGTGCCACAACAGGGGACCCCCCCTACAATGAGCAGTTCTTC. This translates into CATTGDPPYNEQFF.

The chain combines TRBV7-9 with TRBJ2-3; perhaps TRBD1 as D (6 bases). CDR3 size: 15 residues. Per the germline V gene, CDR1 is SEHNR and CDR2 is FQNEAQ (reference sequence). Trimming left V 1 base short and J 2 bases short, with 10 bases between. CDR3 nucleotides: TGTGCCAGCAGCTTAGTAGGGGGACCCACAGATACGCAGTATTTT. As protein: CASSLVGGPTDTQYF.

The chain couples TRBV5-4 to TRBJ2-1, with 12 bases identical to TRBD2. The CDR3 runs 16 residues. V lost 4 bases to trimming and J lost 10 bases; unmatched junction nucleotides: 12. The germline V gene encodes CDR1 SGHNT and CDR2 YYREEE (reference sequence). CDR3 region: CASSLGGLAGGREQFF. The CDR3 DNA sequence: TGTGCCAGCAGCCTTGGTGGGCTAGCGGGGGGGCGCGAGCAGTTCTTC.

The genes are TRBV2 and TRBJ1-5, with D uncertain. This CDR3 spans 14 amino acids. Trimming took off 3 bases at V and 6 bases at J, with 12 bases between the two ends. Germline V lookup: CDR1 SNHLY, CDR2 FYNNEI. Here the CDR3 DNA reads TGTGCCAGCAGTGAGGTGAACAGTCGTCAGCCCCAGCATTTT. Its protein product is CASSEVNSRQPQHF. Full variable domain (outside the CDR3, taken from reference TRBV2 and TRBJ1-5): EPEVTQTPSHQVTQMGQEVILRCVPISNHLYFYWYRQILGQKVEFLVSFYNNEISEKSEIFDDQFSVERPDGSNFTLKIRSTKLEDSAMYFCASSEVNSRQPQHFGDGTRLSIL.

This chain connects TRBV10-3 to TRBJ1-5; D not certain. The CDR3 loop spans 14 amino acids. Between the trimmed V and J ends, which lost 7 bases and 0 bases, there was a span of 10 bases. CDR1 ENHRY and CDR2 SYGVKD come from the germline V gene. CDR3 coding DNA: TGTGCCATCACCGACACCTATAGCAATCAGCCCCAGCATTTT. It codes for CAITDTYSNQPQHF.

The V call is TRBV15, the J call TRBJ2-2; possibly TRBD1 for D (5 bases). Between the trimmed V and J ends, which lost 8 bases and 4 bases, there was a span of 14 bases. The CDR3 totals 14 residues. Germline loops: CDR1 LNHNV, CDR2 YYDKDF (reference sequence). DNA of the CDR3: TGTGCCACCGGGTTCAGGGCGAGCACCGGGGAGCTGTTTTTT. It yields the protein CATGFRASTGELFF.

This clone was observed a few times. V usage is TRBV5-6 and J usage is TRBJ2-5; D perhaps matches TRBD2 (5 bases). CDR3 length equals 14 residues. Germline V gene sequence: CDR1 SGHDT, CDR2 YYEEEE. The V gene lost 7 bases and the J gene lost 4 bases, with 17 bases spanning the gap. The CDR3 reads CASSRWAGGETQYF. The DNA for the CDR3 is TGTGCCAGCTCTAGGTGGGCCGGAGGAGAGACCCAGTACTTC.

The chain couples TRBV4-1 to TRBJ1-1; D remains unclear. This CDR3 contains 14 residues. V dropped 1 base and J dropped 1 base, with 7 bases sitting between them. Germline V gene data show CDR1 as MGHRA and CDR2 as YSYEKL. The CDR3: CASSQGPRNTEAFF. DNA of the CDR3: TGCGCCAGCAGCCAAGGGCCAAGGAACACTGAAGCTTTCTTT.

The gene calls are TRBV7-9 and TRBJ2-1; 14 bases align to TRBD2. Germline values: CDR1 SEHNR, CDR2 FQNEAQ (reference sequence). The trim removed 5 bases at V and 6 bases at J, leaving 9 bases unmatched. The CDR3 has 17 amino acids. CDR3 amino acids: CASSPRLAGGPGNEQFF. CDR3 sequence (DNA): TGTGCCAGCAGCCCCCGACTAGCGGGAGGGCCGGGCAATGAGCAGTTCTTC. The full variable domain, rest sourced from reference TRBV7-9 and TRBJ2-1, is DTGVSQNPRHKITKRGQNVTFRCDPISEHNRLYWYRQTLGQGPEFLTYFQNEAQLEKSRLLSDRFSAERPKGSFSTLEIQRTEQGDSAMYLCASSPRLAGGPGNEQFFGPGTRLTVL.

This rearrangement joins TRBV5-5 to TRBJ2-3; possible D gene TRBD1, 5 bases. Trimming removed 4 bases at V and 3 bases at J, with 9 bases between. The CDR3 has 13 residues. Germline V gene sequence: CDR1 SGHKS, CDR2 YYEKEE (reference sequence). For the CDR3, the DNA is TGTGCCAGCAGCCACCCAGGGACAGATACGCAGTATTTT. As protein: CASSHPGTDTQYF.

A single count supports this clone. This chain links TRBV9 with TRBJ1-6, with D possibly being TRBD1 (6 bases). The ends were cut back, 3 bases at V and 7 bases at J, with 8 bases in the middle. CDR1 is SGDLS and CDR2 is YYNGEE in the germline V gene. The CDR3 loop spans 13 amino acids. The chain's CDR3 is CASSADRNSPLHF. In DNA, the CDR3 is TGTGCCAGCAGCGCCGACAGGAATTCACCCCTCCACTTT. Drawing the rest from reference TRBV9 and TRBJ1-6, the complete variable domain is DSGVTQTPKHLITATGQRVTLRCSPRSGDLSVYWYQQSLDQGLQFLIQYYNGEERAKGNILERFSAQQFPDLHSELNLSSLELGDSALYFCASSADRNSPLHFGNGTRLTVT.

The J gene is TRBJ2-2, the V gene TRBV25-1; maybe TRBD1 (5 bases). CDR1 is MGHDK, CDR2 SYGVNS, per germline. The V gene lost 6 bases and the J gene lost 2 bases, with 16 bases spanning the gap. The CDR3 loop spans 16 amino acids. CDR3 loop: CASRETLQGNTGELFF. The DNA of the CDR3 is TGTGCCAGCAGGGAGACCCTCCAGGGTAACACCGGGGAGCTGTTTTTT.

The chain links TRBV7-3 to TRBJ1-2; TRBD1 matches at 8 bases. With V trimmed by 4 bases and J by 6 bases, 4 bases remained unmatched. This CDR3 contains 13 residues. Germline CDR1 reads SGHTA; CDR2 reads FQGTGA. The CDR3 reads CASSSGGRNGYTF. In nucleotides, the CDR3 is TGTGCCAGCAGCTCAGGGGGCAGAAATGGCTACACCTTC.

The genes are TRBV2 and TRBJ2-7; 7 bases match TRBD1. The germline CDR1 and CDR2 sequences are SNHLY and FYNNEI. The CDR3 sequence is 13 residues long. The ends lost 6 bases at V and 3 bases at J; junction bases unmatched: 5. The CDR3 here is CASRGRGIYEQYF. The CDR3 bases are TGTGCCAGCAGGGGCAGGGGGATCTACGAGCAGTACTTC.

The V and J genes are TRBV2 and TRBJ2-5, with 9 bases matching TRBD1. The DNA end lines up better with TRBJ2-7; the J call may be wrong. CDR3 length: 15 amino acids. The V gene's germline CDR1 is SNHLY and CDR2 FYNNEI. As DNA, the CDR3 is TGTGCCAGCAGTCTACCCGGGACAGGGAATAACGAGCAGTACTTC. Encoded protein: CASSLPGTGNNEQYF.

The chain employs TRBV20-1 and TRBJ2-7, with D unresolved. The CDR3 totals 11 residues. V was cut by 3 bases and J by 5 bases, with 8 bases left in between. Germline V gene lookup returns CDR1 DFQATT and CDR2 SNEGSKA (reference sequence). CDR3 amino acids: CSASSSDEQYF. CDR3 bases: TGCAGTGCTAGTAGCAGTGACGAGCAGTACTTC.

V is TRBV29-1 and J is TRBJ2-7, with 8 positions matching TRBD2. The CDR3 has 16 residues. With V trimmed by 4 bases and J by 0 bases, 11 bases remained unmatched. Germline CDR1 and CDR2: SQVTM and ANQGSEA. The CDR3 DNA reads TGCAGCGTTGTGGCTAGCGGGTACCAGAGCTCCTACGAGCAGTACTTC. Translation gives CSVVASGYQSSYEQYF.

The chain joins TRBV10-3 to TRBJ1-5; D is possibly TRBD1 (6 bases). The CDR3 totals 14 residues. Germline V lookup: CDR1 ENHRY, CDR2 SYGVKD. Trimming removed 6 bases at V and 4 bases at J, with 13 bases between. The CDR3 loop is CAISESGANQPQHF. The DNA for the CDR3 is TGTGCCATCAGCGAATCAGGGGCGAATCAGCCCCAGCATTTT.

The chain carries TRBV10-2 and TRBJ1-3; D is possibly TRBD1 (6 bases). Germline CDR1 is WSHSY and CDR2 is SAAADI. The CDR3 consists of 14 residues. The V and J ends lost 6 bases and 4 bases respectively, with 13 bases between them. For the CDR3, the DNA is TGCGCCAGCAGCGGTCGGGGGGCAGGAAACACCATATATTTT. It encodes CASSGRGAGNTIYF.